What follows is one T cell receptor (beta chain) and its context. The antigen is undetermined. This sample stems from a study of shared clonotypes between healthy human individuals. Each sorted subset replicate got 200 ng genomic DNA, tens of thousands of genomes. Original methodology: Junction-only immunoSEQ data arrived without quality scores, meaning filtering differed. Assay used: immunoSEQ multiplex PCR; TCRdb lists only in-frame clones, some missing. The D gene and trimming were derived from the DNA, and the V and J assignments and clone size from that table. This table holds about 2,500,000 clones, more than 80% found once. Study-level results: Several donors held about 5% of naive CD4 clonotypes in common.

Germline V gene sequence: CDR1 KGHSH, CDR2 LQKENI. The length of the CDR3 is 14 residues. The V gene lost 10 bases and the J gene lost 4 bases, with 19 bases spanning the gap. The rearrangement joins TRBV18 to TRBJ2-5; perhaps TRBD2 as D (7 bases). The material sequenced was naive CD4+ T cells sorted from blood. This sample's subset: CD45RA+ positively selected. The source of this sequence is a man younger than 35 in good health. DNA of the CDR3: TGTGCCACAGCCTGGGCGGGGGCAGGAGAGACCCAGTACTTC. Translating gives CATAWAGAGETQYF.